Listed below are T cell receptor beta chains from one sample, sequenced in a study of CD8 T cells in Susac syndrome. Each CDR3 protein is one row after TCRdb ran MiXCR on the immunoSEQ multiplex PCR reads. The sample lists some 200,000 distinct CDR3 sequences, about 95% occurring once. Sequenced: CD8+ T cells from PBMCs. The receptors here all came from a human donor with Susac syndrome. Each CDR3 is given with its conserved first and last residue. The D gene is left open where the match is weak. Some rows mark clone size as missing; the rest say once, few, many or name a class of expanded clone.

-,TRBJ2-1,TRBD1,TRBV4-1,TGCGCCAGCAGCCAAGGGACAGGCTACAATGAGCAGTTCTTC,CASSQGTGYNEQFF
-,TRBJ2-7,TRBD2,TRBV6-5,TGTGCCAGCAGACCACTGGCGGGAGGGCGGTACGAGCAGTACTTC,CASRPLAGGRYEQYF
-,TRBJ2-7,-,TRBV4-2,TGTGCCAGCAGCCAAGGCCAGGGGTTCCCGTACGAGCAGTACTTC,CASSQGQGFPYEQYF
-,TRBJ2-5,-,TRBV7-9,TGTGCCAGCAGCTTTGGGACGTCGGAGACCCAGTACTTC,CASSFGTSETQYF
-,TRBJ1-1,TRBD1,TRBV27,TGTGCCAGCAACCACGGGACAGGGAACACTGAAGCTTTCTTT,CASNHGTGNTEAFF
-,TRBJ1-2,-,TRBV13,TGTGCCAGCAGCCCTAGTCGGGTAAACTATGGCTACACCTTC,CASSPSRVNYGYTF
-,TRBJ2-1,-,TRBV11-2,TGTGCCAGCAGCTTAGCCGGGGCAGGGCAGTTCTTC,CASSLAGAGQFF
-,TRBJ2-6,-,TRBV20-1,TGCAGTGGTAGGATCTCTGGGGCCAACGTCCTGACTTTC,CSGRISGANVLTF
-,TRBJ2-5,-,TRBV2,TGTGCCAGCAGTGATCGGGGGTTCGAAGAGACCCAGTACTTC,CASSDRGFEETQYF
-,TRBJ1-1,TRBD1,TRBV29-1,TGCAGCGTAACGGGACAGACCTACACTGAAGCTTTCTTT,CSVTGQTYTEAFF
-,TRBJ2-7,-,TRBV4-1,TGCGCCAGCAGCCAAGTCACAGAAACCTCCTACGAGCAGTACTTC,CASSQVTETSYEQYF
once,TRBJ2-1,-,TRBV12-3/TRBV12-4,TGTGCCAGCAGTCCTGACTCCGGGCAAAGCTATGAGCAGTTCTTC,CASSPDSGQSYEQFF
-,TRBJ2-7,-,TRBV29-1,TGCAGCGTTGAAGACAGACCCTACGAGCAGTACTTC,CSVEDRPYEQYF
-,TRBJ1-1,-,TRBV3-1,TGTGCCAGCAGCCAAGACAGGCGTCGTGGTCAAGCTTTCTTT,CASSQDRRRGQAFF
-,TRBJ2-2,-,TRBV9,TGTGCCAGCAGCGTAGCGACGCGGACCGCGAACACCGGGGAGCTGTTTTTT,CASSVATRTANTGELFF
-,TRBJ1-5,TRBD1,TRBV2,TGTGCCAGCAGTGAGGGGACAGGGGGCAATCAGCCCCAGCATTTT,CASSEGTGGNQPQHF
-,TRBJ1-3,-,TRBV3-1,TGTGCCAGCAGCCAAGATCTGGATGCAACTGGAAACACCATATATTTT,CASSQDLDATGNTIYF
-,TRBJ2-5,TRBD1,TRBV28,TGTGCCAGCAGTTTATGGACAGGGGAAGAGACCCAGTACTTC,CASSLWTGEETQYF